The clone carrying this TCR beta chain was recorded a few times. What it recognizes is unknown. The data were obtained in a study of a mutant IDH1 vaccine in newly diagnosed glioma. About the study: In weeks 1, 3, 5, 7, 11, 15, 19 and 23, patients were vaccinated. Either 4-6 weeks after radiotherapy alone or alongside temozolomide, vaccination was begun. Treated patients, roughly 62% male and approximately 40% female, averaged 40.4 years of age.

Time point noted: week 5, during vaccination. The vaccine gave 300 ug of a 20-mer mutant IDH1 peptide subcutaneously per dose. The protocol was immunoSEQ multiplex PCR, while the TCRdb copy is restricted to in-frame clones and leaves out a portion. The sample has 45,000 to 65,000 clones; approximately 86% are singletons. The TCR originated in a woman younger than 35 with glioma. Some clones in this sample may be carry-over from other donors' samples. The sample in question was PBMCs, obtained from a glioma patient whose treatment included an IDH1 peptide vaccine.

Here the CDR3 reads CAWRTGRDTEAFF. CDR3 bases: TGTGCCTGGAGAACAGGGCGAGACACTGAAGCTTTCTTT. The rearrangement uses TRBV30 and TRBJ1-1, with D perhaps matching TRBD1 (6 bases). Germline V gene lookup returns CDR1 GTSNPN and CDR2 SVGIG (reference sequence). This CDR3 has 13 amino acids. The V end was cut by 3 bases, the J end by 3 bases, with 11 bases between.